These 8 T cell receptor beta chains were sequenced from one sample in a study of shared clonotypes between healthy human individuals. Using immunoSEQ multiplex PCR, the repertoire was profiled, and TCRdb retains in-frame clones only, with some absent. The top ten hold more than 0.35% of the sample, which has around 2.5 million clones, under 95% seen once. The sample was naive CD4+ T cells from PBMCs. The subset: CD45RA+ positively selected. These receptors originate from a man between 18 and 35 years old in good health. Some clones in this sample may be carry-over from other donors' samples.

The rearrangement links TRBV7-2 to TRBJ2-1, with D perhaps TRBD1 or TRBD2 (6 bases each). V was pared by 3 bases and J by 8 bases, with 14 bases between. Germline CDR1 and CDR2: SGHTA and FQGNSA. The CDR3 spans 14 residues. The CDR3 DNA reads TGTGCCAGCAGCTTTCAGTCGAGGGGGGATGAGCAGTTCTTC. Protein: CASSFQSRGDEQFF.

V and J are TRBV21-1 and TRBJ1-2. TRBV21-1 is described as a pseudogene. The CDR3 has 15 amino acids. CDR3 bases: TGTGCCAGCAGCACACAAAGACCATCTAACTATGGCTACACCTTC. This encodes CASSTQRPSNYGYTF.

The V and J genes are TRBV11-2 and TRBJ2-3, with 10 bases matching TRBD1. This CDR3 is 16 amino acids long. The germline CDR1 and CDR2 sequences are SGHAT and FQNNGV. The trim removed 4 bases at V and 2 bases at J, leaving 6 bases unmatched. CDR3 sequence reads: CASSSRDRGLTDTQYF. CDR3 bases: TGTGCCAGCAGCTCCCGGGACAGGGGACTCACAGATACGCAGTATTTT.

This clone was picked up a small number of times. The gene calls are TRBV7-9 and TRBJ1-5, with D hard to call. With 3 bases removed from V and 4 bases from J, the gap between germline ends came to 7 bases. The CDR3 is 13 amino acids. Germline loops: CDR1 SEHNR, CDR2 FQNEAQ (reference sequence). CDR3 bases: TGTGCCAGCAGCTTGGCAATAAATCAGCCCCAGCATTTT. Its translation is CASSLAINQPQHF.

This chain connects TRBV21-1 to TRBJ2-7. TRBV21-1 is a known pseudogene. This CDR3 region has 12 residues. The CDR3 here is CASRAASYEQYF. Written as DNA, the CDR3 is TGTGCCAGCCGGGCAGCCTCCTACGAGCAGTACTTC.

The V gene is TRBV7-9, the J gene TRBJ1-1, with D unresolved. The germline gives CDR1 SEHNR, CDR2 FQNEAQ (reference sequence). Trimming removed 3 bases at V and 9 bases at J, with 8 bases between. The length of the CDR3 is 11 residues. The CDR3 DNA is TGTGCCAGCAGCTTCGTGGAAAAAGCTTTCTTT. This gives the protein CASSFVEKAFF.

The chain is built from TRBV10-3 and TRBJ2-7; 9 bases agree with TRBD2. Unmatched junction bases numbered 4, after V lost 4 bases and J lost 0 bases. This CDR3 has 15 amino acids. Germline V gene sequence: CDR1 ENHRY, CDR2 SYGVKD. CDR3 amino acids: CAISGGLASSYEQYF. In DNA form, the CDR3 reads TGTGCCATCAGTGGCGGACTAGCGAGCTCCTACGAGCAGTACTTC.

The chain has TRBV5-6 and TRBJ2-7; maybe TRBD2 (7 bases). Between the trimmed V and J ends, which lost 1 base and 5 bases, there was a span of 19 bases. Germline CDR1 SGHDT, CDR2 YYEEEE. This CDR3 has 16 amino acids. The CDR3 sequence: CASSLWGNPGGDEQYF. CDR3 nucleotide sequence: TGTGCCAGCAGCTTGTGGGGGAACCCGGGGGGCGACGAGCAGTACTTC.